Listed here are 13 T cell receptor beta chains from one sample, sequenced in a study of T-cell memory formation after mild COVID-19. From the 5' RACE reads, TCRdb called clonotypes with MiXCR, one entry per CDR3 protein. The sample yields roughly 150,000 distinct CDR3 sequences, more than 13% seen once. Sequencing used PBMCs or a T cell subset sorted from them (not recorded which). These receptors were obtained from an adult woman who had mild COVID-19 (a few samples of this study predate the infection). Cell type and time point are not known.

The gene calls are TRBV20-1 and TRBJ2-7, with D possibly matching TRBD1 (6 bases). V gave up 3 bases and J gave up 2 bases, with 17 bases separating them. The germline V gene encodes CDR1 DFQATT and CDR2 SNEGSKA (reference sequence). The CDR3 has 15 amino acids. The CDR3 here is CSARDPGDPTYEQYF. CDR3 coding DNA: TGCAGTGCTAGGGACCCAGGGGACCCCACCTACGAGCAGTACTTC.

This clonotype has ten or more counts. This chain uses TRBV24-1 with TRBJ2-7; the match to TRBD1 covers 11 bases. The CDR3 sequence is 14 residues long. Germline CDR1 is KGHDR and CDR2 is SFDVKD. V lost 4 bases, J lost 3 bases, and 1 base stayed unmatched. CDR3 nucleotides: TGTGCCACCAGTGAGGGGACAGGGGGCTACGAGCAGTACTTC. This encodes CATSEGTGGYEQYF.

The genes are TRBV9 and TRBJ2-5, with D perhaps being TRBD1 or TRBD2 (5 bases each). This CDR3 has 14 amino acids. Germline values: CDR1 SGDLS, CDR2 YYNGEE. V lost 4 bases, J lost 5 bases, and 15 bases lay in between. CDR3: CASSPSSGTETQYF. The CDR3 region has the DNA TGTGCCAGCAGCCCCTCCTCTGGGACGGAGACCCAGTACTTC.

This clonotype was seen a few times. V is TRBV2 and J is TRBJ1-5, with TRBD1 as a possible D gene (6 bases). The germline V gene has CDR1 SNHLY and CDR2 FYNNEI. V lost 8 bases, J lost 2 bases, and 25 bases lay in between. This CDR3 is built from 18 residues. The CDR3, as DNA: TGTGCCAGCTGGGAGGGCGGCAGGGGAAGAATGGGCAATCAGCCCCAGCATTTT. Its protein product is CASWEGGRGRMGNQPQHF.

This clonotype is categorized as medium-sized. In nucleotides, the CDR3 is TGTGCCAGCAGTTACCGACAGGGGCCGGCGGATGGCTACACCTTC. Residues: CASSYRQGPADGYTF. This chain links TRBV6-5 with TRBJ1-2; 8 bases fit TRBD1. Germline lookup yields CDR1 MNHEY and CDR2 SVGAGI. With V trimmed by 2 bases and J by 6 bases, 8 bases remained unmatched. The CDR3 length is 15 residues.

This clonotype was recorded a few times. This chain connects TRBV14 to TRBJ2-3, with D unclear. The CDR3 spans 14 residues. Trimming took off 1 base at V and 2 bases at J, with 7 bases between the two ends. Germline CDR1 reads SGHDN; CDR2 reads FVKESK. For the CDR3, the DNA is TGTGCCAGCAGCCAAGTTTGGACCACAGATACGCAGTATTTT. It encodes CASSQVWTTDTQYF.

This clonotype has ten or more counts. The CDR3 protein is CATSGLAVNEQFF. The CDR3 bases are TGTGCCACCAGTGGACTAGCGGTAAATGAGCAGTTCTTC. The V and J genes are TRBV24-1 and TRBJ2-1; 9 bases agree with TRBD2. This CDR3 is 13 amino acids long. The V gene end was trimmed by 5 bases and the J gene end by 7 bases; junction bases not matched to a gene: 2. Germline V gene data show CDR1 as KGHDR and CDR2 as SFDVKD.

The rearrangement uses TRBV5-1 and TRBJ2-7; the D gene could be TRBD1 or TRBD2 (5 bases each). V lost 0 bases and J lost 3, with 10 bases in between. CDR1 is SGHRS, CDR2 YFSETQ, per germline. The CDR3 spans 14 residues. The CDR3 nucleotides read TGCGCCAGCAGCTTGGGGGACCCAAACTACGAGCAGTACTTC. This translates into CASSLGDPNYEQYF.

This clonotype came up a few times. CDR3 in DNA: TGTGCCAGCAGCTTAGGGGGGGGCGACGAGCAGTACTTC. Residues: CASSLGGGDEQYF. The chain links TRBV7-9 to TRBJ2-7; tentatively, D is TRBD2 (7 bases). The V gene's germline CDR1 is SEHNR and CDR2 FQNEAQ (reference sequence). Trimming took 1 base from V and 5 from J, leaving 9 bases between them. There are 13 residues in the CDR3.

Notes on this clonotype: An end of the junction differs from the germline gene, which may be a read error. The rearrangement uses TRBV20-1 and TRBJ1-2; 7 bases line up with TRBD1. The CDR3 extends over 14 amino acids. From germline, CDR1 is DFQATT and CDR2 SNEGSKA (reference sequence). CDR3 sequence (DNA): TGCAGTGCTGGAGACAGGGTTGTTCTCTATGGCTACACCTTC. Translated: CSAGDRVVLYGYTF.

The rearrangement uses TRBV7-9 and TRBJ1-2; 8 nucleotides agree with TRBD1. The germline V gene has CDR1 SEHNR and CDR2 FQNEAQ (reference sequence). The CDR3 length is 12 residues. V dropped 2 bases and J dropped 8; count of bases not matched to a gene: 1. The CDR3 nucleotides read TGTGCCAGCAGCTTAACAGGGGGAGGCTACACCTTC. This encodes CASSLTGGGYTF.

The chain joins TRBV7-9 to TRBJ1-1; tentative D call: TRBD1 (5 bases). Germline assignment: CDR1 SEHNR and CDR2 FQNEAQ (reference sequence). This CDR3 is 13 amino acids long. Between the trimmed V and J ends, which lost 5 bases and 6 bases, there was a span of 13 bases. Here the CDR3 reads CASSPGRGPEAFF. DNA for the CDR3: TGTGCCAGCAGCCCCGGGAGGGGACCTGAAGCTTTCTTT.

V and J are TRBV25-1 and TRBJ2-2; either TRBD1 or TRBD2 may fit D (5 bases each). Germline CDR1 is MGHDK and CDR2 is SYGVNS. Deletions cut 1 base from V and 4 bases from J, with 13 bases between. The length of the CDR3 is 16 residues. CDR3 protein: CASSESPSGTTGELFF. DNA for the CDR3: TGTGCCAGCAGTGAATCCCCCTCAGGGACCACCGGGGAGCTGTTTTTT.